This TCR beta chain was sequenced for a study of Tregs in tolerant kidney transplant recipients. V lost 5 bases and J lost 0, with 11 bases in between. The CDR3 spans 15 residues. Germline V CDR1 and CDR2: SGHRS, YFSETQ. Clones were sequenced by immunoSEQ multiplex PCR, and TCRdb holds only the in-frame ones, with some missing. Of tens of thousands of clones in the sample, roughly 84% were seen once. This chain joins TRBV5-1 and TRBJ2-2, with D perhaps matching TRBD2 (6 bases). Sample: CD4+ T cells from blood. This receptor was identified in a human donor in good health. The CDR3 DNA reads TGCGCCAGCAGGGCGGGGCAACCGAACACCGGGGAGCTGTTTTTT. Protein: CASRAGQPNTGELFF.